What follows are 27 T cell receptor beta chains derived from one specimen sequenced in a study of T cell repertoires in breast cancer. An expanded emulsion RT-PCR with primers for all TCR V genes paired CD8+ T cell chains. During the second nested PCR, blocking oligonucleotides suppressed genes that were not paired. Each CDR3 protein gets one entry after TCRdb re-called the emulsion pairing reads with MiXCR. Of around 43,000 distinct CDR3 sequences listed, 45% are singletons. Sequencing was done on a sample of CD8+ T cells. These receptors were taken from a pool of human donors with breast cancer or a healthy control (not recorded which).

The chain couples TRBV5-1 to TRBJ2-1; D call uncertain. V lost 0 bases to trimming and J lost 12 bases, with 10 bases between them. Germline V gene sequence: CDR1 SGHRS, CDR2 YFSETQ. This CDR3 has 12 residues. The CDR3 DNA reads TGCGCCAGCAGCTTGGATCTTGGGTGGCAGTTCTTC. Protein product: CASSLDLGWQFF. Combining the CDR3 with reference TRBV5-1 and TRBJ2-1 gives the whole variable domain KAGVTQTPRYLIKTRGQQVTLSCSPISGHRSVSWYQQTPGQGLQFLFEYFSETQRNKGNFPGRFSGRQFSNSRSEMNVSTLELGDSALYLCASSLDLGWQFFGPGTRLTVL.

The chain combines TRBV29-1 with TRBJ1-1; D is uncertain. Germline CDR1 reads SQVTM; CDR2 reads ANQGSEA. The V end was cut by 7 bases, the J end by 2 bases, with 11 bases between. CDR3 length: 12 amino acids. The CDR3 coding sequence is TGCAGCGCCGGAAAGGGAAACACTGAAGCTTTCTTT. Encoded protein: CSAGKGNTEAFF. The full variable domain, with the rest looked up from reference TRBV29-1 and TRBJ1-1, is SAVISQKPSRDICQRGTSLTIQCQVDSQVTMMFWYRQQPGQSLTLIATANQGSEATYESGFVIDKFPISRPNLTFSTLTVSNMSPEDSSIYLCSAGKGNTEAFFGQGTRLTVV.

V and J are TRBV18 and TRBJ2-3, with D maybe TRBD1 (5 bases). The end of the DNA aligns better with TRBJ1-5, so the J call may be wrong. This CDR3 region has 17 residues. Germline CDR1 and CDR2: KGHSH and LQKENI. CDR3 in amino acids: CASSPLGTSASTDTQHF. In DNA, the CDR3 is TGTGCCAGCTCACCACTCGGGACTAGCGCTAGCACAGATACGCAGCATTTT.

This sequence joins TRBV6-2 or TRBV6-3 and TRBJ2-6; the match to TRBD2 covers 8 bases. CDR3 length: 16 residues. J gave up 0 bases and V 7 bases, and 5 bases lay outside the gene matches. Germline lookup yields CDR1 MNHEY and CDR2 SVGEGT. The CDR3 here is CASIPGGASGANVLTF. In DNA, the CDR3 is TGTGCCAGCATTCCGGGGGGGGCCTCTGGGGCCAACGTCCTGACTTTC.

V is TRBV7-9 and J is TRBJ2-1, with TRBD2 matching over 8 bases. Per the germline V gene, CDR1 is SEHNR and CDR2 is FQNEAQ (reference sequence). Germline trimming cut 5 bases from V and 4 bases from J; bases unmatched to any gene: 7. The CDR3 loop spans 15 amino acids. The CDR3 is CASSPPTSVYNEQFF. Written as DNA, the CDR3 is TGTGCCAGCAGCCCACCGACTAGCGTGTACAATGAGCAGTTCTTC.

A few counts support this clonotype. CDR3 loop: CASSRQGTQETQYF. The CDR3 DNA reads as TGTGCCAGCAGTAGACAGGGGACACAAGAGACCCAGTACTTC. The chain uses TRBV27 and TRBJ2-5, with TRBD1 identical over 8 bases. The CDR3 is 14 amino acids. V trimming: 5 bases; J trimming: 2 bases; junction bases outside the gene matches: 4. The germline V gene encodes CDR1 MNHEY and CDR2 SMNVEV (reference sequence).

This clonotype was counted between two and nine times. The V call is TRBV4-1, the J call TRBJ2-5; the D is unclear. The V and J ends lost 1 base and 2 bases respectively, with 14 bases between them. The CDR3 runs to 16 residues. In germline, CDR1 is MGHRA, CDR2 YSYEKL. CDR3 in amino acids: CASSQGSPRRQETQYF. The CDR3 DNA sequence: TGCGCCAGCAGCCAAGGCTCCCCTAGACGGCAAGAGACCCAGTACTTC.

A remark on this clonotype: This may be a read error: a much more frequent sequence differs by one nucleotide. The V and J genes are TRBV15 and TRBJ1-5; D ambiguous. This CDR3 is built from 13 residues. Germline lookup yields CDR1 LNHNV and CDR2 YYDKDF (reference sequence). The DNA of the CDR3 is TGTGCCGCCAGCAGAGAGGATAAAGGGCCCCAGCATTTT. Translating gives CAASREDKGPQHF. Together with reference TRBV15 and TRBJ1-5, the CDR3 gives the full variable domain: DAMVIQNPRYQVTQFGKPVTLSCSQTLNHNVMYWYQQKSSQAPKLLFHYYDKDFNNEADTPDNFQSRRPNTSFCFLDIRSPGLGDTAMYLCAASREDKGPQHFGDGTRLSIL.

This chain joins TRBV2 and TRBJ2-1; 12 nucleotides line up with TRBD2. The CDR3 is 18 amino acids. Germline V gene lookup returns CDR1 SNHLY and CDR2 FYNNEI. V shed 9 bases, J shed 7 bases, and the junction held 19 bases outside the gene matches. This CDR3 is CASTGSLAGGSFQNEQFF. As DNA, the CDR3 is TGTGCCAGTACCGGGAGTCTAGCGGGGGGGTCTTTTCAGAATGAGCAGTTCTTC.

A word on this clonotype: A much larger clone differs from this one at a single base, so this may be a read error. In DNA, the CDR3 is TGTGCCAGCAGTTACCGGCGGGACAGGGGAGATGAGCAGTTCTTC. This gives the protein CASSYRRDRGDEQFF. The V gene is TRBV6-2 or TRBV6-3, the J gene TRBJ2-1, with TRBD1 identical over 10 bases. CDR1 and CDR2 (germline): MNHEY, SVGEGT. V lost 2 bases and J lost 8; bases outside the gene matches: 6. The CDR3 is 15 residues long.

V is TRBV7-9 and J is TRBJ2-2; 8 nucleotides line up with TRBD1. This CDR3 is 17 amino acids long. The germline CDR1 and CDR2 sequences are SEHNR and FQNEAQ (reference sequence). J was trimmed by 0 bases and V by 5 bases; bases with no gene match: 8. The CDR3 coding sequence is TGTGCCAGCAGCCAAGGGGACAGGTCTTCGAACACCGGGGAGCTGTTTTTT. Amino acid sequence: CASSQGDRSSNTGELFF.

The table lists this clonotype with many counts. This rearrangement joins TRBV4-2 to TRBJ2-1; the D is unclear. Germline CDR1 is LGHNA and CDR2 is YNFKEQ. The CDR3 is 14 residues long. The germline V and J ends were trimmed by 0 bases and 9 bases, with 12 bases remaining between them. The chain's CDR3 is CASSQDSRIGEQFF. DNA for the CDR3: TGTGCCAGCAGCCAAGATTCCAGAATAGGTGAGCAGTTCTTC.

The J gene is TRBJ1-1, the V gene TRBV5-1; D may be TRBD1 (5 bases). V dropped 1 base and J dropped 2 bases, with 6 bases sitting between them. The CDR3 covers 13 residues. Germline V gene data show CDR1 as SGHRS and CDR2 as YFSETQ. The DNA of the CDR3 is TGCGCCAGCAGCTTGCAGGGAAACACTGAAGCTTTCTTT. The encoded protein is CASSLQGNTEAFF.

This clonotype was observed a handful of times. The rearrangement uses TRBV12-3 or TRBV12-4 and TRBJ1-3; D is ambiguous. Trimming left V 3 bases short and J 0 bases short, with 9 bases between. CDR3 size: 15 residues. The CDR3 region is CASSLVRSSGNTIYF. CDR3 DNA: TGTGCCAGCAGTTTGGTTCGCAGCTCTGGAAACACCATATATTTT.

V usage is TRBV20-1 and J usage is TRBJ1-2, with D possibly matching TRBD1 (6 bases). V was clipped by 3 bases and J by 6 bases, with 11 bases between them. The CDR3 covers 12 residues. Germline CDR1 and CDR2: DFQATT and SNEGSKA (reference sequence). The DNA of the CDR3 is TGCAGTGCTAGTTGGGGGCCCGATGGCTACACCTTC. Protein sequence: CSASWGPDGYTF.

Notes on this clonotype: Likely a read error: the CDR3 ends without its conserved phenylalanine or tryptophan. The CDR3 DNA follows: TGCAGTGCGCAGCAGGGGGCCTACGAGCAGTACCTC. The encoded protein is CSAQQGAYEQYL. This rearrangement joins TRBV20-1 to TRBJ2-7; 7 bases match TRBD1. There are 12 residues in the CDR3. The germline gives CDR1 DFQATT, CDR2 SNEGSKA (reference sequence). J lost 2 bases, V lost 6 bases, and 4 bases had no gene match.

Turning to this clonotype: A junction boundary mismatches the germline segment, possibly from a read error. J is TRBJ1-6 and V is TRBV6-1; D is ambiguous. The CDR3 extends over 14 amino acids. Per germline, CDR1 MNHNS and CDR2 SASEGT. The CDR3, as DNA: TGTGCCAGCAGTGAACTTTCGGGTAATTCACCCCTCTACTTT. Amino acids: CASSELSGNSPLYF.

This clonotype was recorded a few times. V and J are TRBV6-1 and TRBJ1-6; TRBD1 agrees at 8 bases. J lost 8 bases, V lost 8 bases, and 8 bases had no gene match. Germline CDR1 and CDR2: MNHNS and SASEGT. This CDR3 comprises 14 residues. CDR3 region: CASSVDRGDSPLHF. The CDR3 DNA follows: TGTGCCAGCTCCGTCGACAGGGGCGATTCACCCCTCCACTTT.

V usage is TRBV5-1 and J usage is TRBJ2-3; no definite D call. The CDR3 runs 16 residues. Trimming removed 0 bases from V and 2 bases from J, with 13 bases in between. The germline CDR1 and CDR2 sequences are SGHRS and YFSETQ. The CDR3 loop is CASSLEGRSTTDTQYF. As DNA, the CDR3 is TGCGCCAGCAGCTTGGAAGGTAGATCGACCACAGATACGCAGTATTTT.

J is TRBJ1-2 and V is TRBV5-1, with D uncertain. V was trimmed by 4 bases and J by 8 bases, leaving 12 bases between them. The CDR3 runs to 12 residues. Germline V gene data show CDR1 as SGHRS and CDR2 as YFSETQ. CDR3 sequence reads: CASSADAAGYTF. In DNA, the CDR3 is TGCGCCAGCAGCGCGGACGCGGCGGGCTACACCTTC.

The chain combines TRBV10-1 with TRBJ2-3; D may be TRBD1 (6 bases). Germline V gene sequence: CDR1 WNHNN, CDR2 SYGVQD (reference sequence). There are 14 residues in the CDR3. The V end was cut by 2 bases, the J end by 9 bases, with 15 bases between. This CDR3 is CASSEERDIPTQYF. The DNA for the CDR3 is TGCGCCAGCAGTGAGGAGAGGGACATTCCAACGCAGTATTTT.

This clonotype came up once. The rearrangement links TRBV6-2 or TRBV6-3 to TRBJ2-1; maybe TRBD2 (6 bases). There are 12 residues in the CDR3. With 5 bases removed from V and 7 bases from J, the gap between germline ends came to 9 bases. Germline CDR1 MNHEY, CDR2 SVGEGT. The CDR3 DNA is TGTGCCAGCAGTACGAGCGGGAATGAGCAGTTCTTC. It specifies CASSTSGNEQFF.

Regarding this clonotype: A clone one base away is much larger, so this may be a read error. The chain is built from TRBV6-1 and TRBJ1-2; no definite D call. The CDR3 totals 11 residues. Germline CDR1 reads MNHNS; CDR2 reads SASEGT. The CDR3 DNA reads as TGTACCAGCAGTGCGTTGGCTGGCTACACCTTC. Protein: CTSSALAGYTF.

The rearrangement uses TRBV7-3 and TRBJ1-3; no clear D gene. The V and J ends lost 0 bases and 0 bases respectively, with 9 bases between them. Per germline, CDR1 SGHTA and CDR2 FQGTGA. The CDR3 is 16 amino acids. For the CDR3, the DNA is TGTGCCAGCAGCTTAACTCCGGCGAGCTCTGGAAACACCATATATTTT. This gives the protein CASSLTPASSGNTIYF.

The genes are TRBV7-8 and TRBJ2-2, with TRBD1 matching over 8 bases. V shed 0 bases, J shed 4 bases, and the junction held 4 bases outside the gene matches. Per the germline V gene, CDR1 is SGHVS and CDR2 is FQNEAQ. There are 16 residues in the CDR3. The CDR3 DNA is TGTGCCAGCAGCTTAGCTTGGACAGGGATCACCGGGGAGCTGTTTTTT. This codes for CASSLAWTGITGELFF.

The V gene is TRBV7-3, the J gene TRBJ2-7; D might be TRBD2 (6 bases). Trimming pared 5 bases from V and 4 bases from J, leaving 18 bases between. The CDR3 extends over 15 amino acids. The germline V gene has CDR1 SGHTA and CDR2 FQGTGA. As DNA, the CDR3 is TGTGCCAGCAGCCCGGGGGTTGGAGAAGGGTACGAGCAGTACTTC. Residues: CASSPGVGEGYEQYF. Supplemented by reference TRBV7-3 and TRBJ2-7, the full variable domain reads GAGVSQTPSNKVTEKGKYVELRCDPISGHTALYWYRQSLGQGPEFLIYFQGTGAADDSGLPNDRFFAVRPEGSVSTLKIQRTERGDSAVYLCASSPGVGEGYEQYFGPGTRLTVT.

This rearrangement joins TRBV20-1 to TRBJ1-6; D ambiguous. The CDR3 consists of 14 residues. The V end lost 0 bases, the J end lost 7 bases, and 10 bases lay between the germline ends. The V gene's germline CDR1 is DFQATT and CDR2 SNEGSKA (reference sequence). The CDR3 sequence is CSARDRGWNSPLHF. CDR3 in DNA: TGCAGTGCTAGAGATCGGGGTTGGAATTCACCCCTCCACTTT.